The source of this TCR beta chain is a study of molecular identifiers for immune sequencing clone quantification. One entry per CDR3 protein, called by TCRdb with MiXCR from the PCR reads. Here the sample spans approximately 500,000 distinct CDR3 sequences, around 23% being singletons. Germline V CDR1 and CDR2: LNHNV, YYDKDF (reference sequence). V dropped 5 bases and J dropped 1 base, with 14 bases sitting between them. The CDR3 length is 16 residues. Many counts were recorded for this clonotype. This receptor was obtained from a human donor in good health. Some libraries in this study had Jurkat cell RNA spiked in. The chain links TRBV15 to TRBJ1-4; the D is unclear. Sequencing was carried out using naive CD8+ T cells from blood, with Jurkat cell RNA spiked in. Subset in this sample: FACS-sorted CD8+CD4-CCR7+CD45RA+ naive T cells. The CDR3 DNA sequence: TGTGCCACCAGCGGGGAGGAGTGGGAAACTAATGAAAAACTGTTTTTT. It encodes CATSGEEWETNEKLFF.